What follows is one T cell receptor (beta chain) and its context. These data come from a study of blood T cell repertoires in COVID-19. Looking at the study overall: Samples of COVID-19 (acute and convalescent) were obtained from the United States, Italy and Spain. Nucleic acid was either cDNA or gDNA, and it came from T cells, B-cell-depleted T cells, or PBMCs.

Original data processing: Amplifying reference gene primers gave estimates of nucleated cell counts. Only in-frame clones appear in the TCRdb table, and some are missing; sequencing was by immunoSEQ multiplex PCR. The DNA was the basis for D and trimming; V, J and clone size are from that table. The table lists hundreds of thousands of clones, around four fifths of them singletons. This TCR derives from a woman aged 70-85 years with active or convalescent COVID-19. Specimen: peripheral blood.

The CDR3 sequence: CASSQDRAFLGGYTF. The CDR3 DNA is TGTGCCAGCAGCCAAGATAGAGCGTTCTTAGGTGGCTACACCTTC. The rearrangement joins TRBV14 to TRBJ1-2; the D is unclear. The CDR3 runs 15 residues. Germline values: CDR1 SGHDN, CDR2 FVKESK. V dropped 0 bases and J dropped 7 bases, with 15 bases sitting between them. Looking up the rest from reference TRBV14 and TRBJ1-2 gives the full variable domain: EAGVTQFPSHSVIEKGQTVTLRCDPISGHDNLYWYRRVMGKEIKFLLHFVKESKQDESGMPNNRFLAERTGGTYSTLKVQPAELEDSGVYFCASSQDRAFLGGYTFGSGTRLTVV.